A selection of T cell receptor beta chains follows, all from one sample in a study of cytomegalovirus exposure and HLA in healthy donors. Clones were read by immunoSEQ multiplex PCR, and TCRdb kept only the in-frame ones, dropping some. Found here are roughly 80,000 clones, about 88% of them singletons; the top ten hold roughly 2.4%. Source material: PBMCs. These receptors all stem from a woman aged 45-60 years in good health and CMV-seronegative. CDR3s leave out the opening cysteine and the closing phenylalanine or tryptophan. Fields, in order: J gene, clone size, V gene, CDR3 protein. Where a row states a size, it is once, few, many or the class of an expanded clone; other rows omit it.

TRBJ2-3 | - | TRBV28 | ASSYEGLAGVRTDTQY
TRBJ2-1 | - | TRBV28 | ASSFLGTGASNEQF
TRBJ1-1 | - | TRBV21-1 | ASSKAGAAF
TRBJ1-5 | - | TRBV4-2 | ASSPQGGRDSNQPQH
TRBJ1-3 | - | TRBV7-9 | ASSLEEGSSGNTIY
TRBJ1-2 | - | TRBV27 | ASSSGPGTAYGYT
TRBJ1-5 | - | TRBV6-1 | ASSEARGQPQH
TRBJ1-1 | - | TRBV5-1 | ASSLSGYNGLNTEAF
TRBJ2-5 | - | TRBV14 | ASSQNRREGMETQY
TRBJ2-3 | - | TRBV7-9 | ASSLTGSLDTQY
TRBJ2-1 | - | TRBV5-1 | ASSLAPLAGDFFGTYNEQF
TRBJ2-7 | - | TRBV7-9 | ASSAGGPPQY
TRBJ1-2 | - | TRBV30 | AWSVWDRAGYT
TRBJ2-1 | - | TRBV7-6 | ASSPANSYNEQF
TRBJ2-7 | few | TRBV4-1 | ASSQGQGADYEQY
TRBJ1-4 | - | TRBV2 | ASTIEHTTNEKLF
TRBJ1-1 | once | TRBV18 | ASSPLGQSGSTEAF
TRBJ1-1 | - | TRBV6-5 | ASSTIRGQGAEAF
TRBJ1-1 | - | TRBV4-1 | ASSQEGQGITEAF
TRBJ1-1 | once | TRBV5-4 | ASSLLGGMNTEAF
TRBJ2-1 | - | TRBV7-2 | ASRSGDEQF
TRBJ1-5 | - | TRBV19 | ASSIEGQGRVGPQH
TRBJ2-1 | few | TRBV7-3 | ASSLQGSDEQF
TRBJ1-2 | - | TRBV19 | ASTVGGGYNYGYT
TRBJ2-7 | - | TRBV5-1 | ASTLSTQGAYEQY
TRBJ2-5 | - | TRBV5-4 | ASSSPHRQGARETQY